Listed below are T cell receptor beta chains from one sample, sequenced in a study of cytotoxic CD8 clonotypes in ibrutinib-treated CLL. The method was immunoSEQ multiplex PCR; TCRdb's version includes in-frame clones alone and lacks a portion of them. The table includes approximately 200,000 clones, 55% to 85% detected once. The specimen was PBMCs, collected after 24 months of ibrutinib treatment. These receptors came from a human donor with chronic lymphocytic leukemia. CDR3s include the opening cysteine and the closing phenylalanine or tryptophan. Fields, in order: J gene, V gene, clone size, D gene, CDR3 DNA, CDR3 protein. D genes are given only for firm matches. For some rows the clone size is stated as once, few or many, or as a class when expanded; others skip it.

TRBJ1-2 TRBV29-1 few TRBD1 TGCAGCGTAGGGACAGGGGGGAACTATGGCTACACCTTC CSVGTGGNYGYTF
TRBJ2-3 TRBV2 . . TGTGCCAGCAGTGAAGCGGGTAATACGCAGTATTTT CASSEAGNTQYF
TRBJ1-2 TRBV19 . . TGTGCCAGTAGTATATTCGGGGGAGCTAACTATGGCTACACCTTC CASSIFGGANYGYTF
TRBJ1-1 TRBV18 . TRBD1 TGTGCCAGCTCGCCCGACAGGGTTAGGGCTGAAGCTTTCTTT CASSPDRVRAEAFF
TRBJ2-2 TRBV9 . . TGTGCCAGCAGCGTAGGTCGGGCCCTGAACACCGGGGAGCTGTTTTTT CASSVGRALNTGELFF
TRBJ1-2 TRBV7-2 . . TGTGCCAGCAGCTTAGAGGAGGGTTCGGGCCTACGGAGCTATGGCTACACCTTC CASSLEEGSGLRSYGYTF
TRBJ2-6 TRBV5-5 few . TGTGCCAGCAGCTGGACTGGAAGATCTGGGGCCAACGTCCTGACTTTC CASSWTGRSGANVLTF
TRBJ2-7 TRBV29-1 . TRBD2 TGCAGCGTTGAAACTTTTTCTGGGTGGCGGGAGGCGGGGGAGCAGTACTTC CSVETFSGWREAGEQYF
TRBJ2-3 TRBV19 . TRBD1 TGTGCCAGTAGCCGACAGGGGGCGAAAGGTGATACGCAGTATTTT CASSRQGAKGDTQYF
TRBJ2-2 TRBV5-1 . TRBD2 TGCGCCAGCAGCCGGAGCGGGAGTGGCTTCACCGGGGAGCTGTTTTTT CASSRSGSGFTGELFF
TRBJ2-3 TRBV27 . . TGTGCCAGCAGACGTACGGTCGGGGTCGAGGGGTTAGATACGCAGTATTTT CASRRTVGVEGLDTQYF
TRBJ2-7 TRBV7-6 . TRBD1 TGTGCCAGCAGCTTAGACAGGGGGTCCTACGAGCAGTACTTC CASSLDRGSYEQYF
TRBJ2-5 TRBV27 . TRBD2 TGTGCCAGCAGTATTTTAGCGGGAGGGCAAGAGACCCAGTACTTC CASSILAGGQETQYF
TRBJ2-7 TRBV6-5 . . TGTGCCAGCAGTTACTACCAGGCAGCGGGCGTCGAGCAGTACTTC CASSYYQAAGVEQYF
TRBJ1-4 TRBV19 . . TGTGCCAGTATACCTCACGAGGATACAGGTGAAAAACTGTTTTTT CASIPHEDTGEKLFF
TRBJ2-7 TRBV18 . . TGTGCCAGCTCACCAAGTACACATTCCTACGAGCAGTACTTC CASSPSTHSYEQYF
TRBJ1-5 TRBV4-1 . TRBD1 TGCGCCAGCAGCTGGACAGGCTATCAGCCCCAGCATTTT CASSWTGYQPQHF
TRBJ2-1 TRBV7-8 . TRBD2 TGTGCCAGCAGCATACTAGCGGGAGATCTCTACAATGAGCAGTTCTTC CASSILAGDLYNEQFF